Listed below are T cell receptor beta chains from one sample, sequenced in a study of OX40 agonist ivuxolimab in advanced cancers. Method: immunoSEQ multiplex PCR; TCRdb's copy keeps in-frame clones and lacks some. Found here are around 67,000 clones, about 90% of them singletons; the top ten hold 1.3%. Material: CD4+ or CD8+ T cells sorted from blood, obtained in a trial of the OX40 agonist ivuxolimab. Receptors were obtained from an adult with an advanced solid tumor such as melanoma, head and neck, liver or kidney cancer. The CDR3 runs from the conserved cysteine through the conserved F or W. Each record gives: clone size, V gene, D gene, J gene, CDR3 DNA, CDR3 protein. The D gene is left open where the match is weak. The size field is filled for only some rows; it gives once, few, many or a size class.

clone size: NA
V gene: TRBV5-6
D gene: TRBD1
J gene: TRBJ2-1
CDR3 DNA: TGTGCCAGCAGCTCTTGGGATGACAGGGACAGGGATGAGCAGTTCTTC
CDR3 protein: CASSSWDDRDRDEQFF

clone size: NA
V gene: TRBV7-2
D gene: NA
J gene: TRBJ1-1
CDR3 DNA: TGTGCCAGCAGCTTAACCCGGGGGACTGAAGCTTTCTTT
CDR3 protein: CASSLTRGTEAFF

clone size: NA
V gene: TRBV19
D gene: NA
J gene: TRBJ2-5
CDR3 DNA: TGTGCCAGTAGTATAGGGACAGCCCCAAGCCAAGAGACCCAGTACTTC
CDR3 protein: CASSIGTAPSQETQYF

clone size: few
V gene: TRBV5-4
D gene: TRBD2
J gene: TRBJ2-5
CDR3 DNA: TGTGCCAGCAGCGAAGCGGGGGGGCGAGAGACCCAGTACTTC
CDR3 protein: CASSEAGGRETQYF

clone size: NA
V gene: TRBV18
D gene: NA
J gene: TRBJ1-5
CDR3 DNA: TGTGCCAGCTCCCCCGCGGGTCAGCCCCAGCATTTT
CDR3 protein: CASSPAGQPQHF

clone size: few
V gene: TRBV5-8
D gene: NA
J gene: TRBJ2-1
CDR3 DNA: TGTGCCAGCAGCTGGGGACGGAGCTCCTACAATGAGCAGTTCTTC
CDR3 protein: CASSWGRSSYNEQFF

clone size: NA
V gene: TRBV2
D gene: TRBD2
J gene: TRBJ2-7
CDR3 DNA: TGTGCCAGCAGGGCCGAAGCGGGAGGCTTCCACGAGCAGTACTTC
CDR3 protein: CASRAEAGGFHEQYF

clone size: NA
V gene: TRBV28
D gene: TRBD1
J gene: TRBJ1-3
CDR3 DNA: TGTGCCAGCACGGGACAGGGTTTTGGAAACACCATATATTTT
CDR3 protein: CASTGQGFGNTIYF

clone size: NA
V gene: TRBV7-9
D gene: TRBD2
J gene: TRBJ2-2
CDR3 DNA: TGTGCCAGCAGCTTCCCTAGCGGGGGGGCGATCGGGGAGCTGTTTTTT
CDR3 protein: CASSFPSGGAIGELFF

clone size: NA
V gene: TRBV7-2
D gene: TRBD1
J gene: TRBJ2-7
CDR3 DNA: TGTGCCAGCAGCCCCAGCGGACAGGGGTCCTACGAGCAGTACTTC
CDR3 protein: CASSPSGQGSYEQYF

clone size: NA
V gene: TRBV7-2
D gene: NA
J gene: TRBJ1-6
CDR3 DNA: TGTGCCAGCAGCTATTTAGGGTCCTCAAATAATTCACCCCTCCACTTT
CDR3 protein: CASSYLGSSNNSPLHF

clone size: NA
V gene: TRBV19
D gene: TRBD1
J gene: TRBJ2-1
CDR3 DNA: TGTGCCTCCCTACCGGGGGACAGGGGAGCCAATGAGCAGTTCTTC
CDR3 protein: CASLPGDRGANEQFF

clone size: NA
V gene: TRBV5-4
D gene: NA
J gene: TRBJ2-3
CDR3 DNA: TGTGCCAGCAGCTTGGTGGGCGGCTCTAGCACAGATACGCAGTATTTT
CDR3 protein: CASSLVGGSSTDTQYF

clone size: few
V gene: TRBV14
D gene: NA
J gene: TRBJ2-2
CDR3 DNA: TGTGCCAGCAGCGTAACCAGGGAGACCGGGGAGCTGTTTTTT
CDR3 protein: CASSVTRETGELFF

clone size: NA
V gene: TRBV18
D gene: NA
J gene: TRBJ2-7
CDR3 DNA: TGTGCCAGCTCACCATCAAGGGGGGGGTACGAGCAGTACTTC
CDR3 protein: CASSPSRGGYEQYF

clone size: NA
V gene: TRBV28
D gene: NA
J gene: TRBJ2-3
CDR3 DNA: TGTGCCAGCAGTCAAAGCTGGGGACAAATAACAGATACGCAGTATTTT
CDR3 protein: CASSQSWGQITDTQYF

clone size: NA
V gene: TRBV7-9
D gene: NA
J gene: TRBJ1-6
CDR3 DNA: TGTGCCAGCAGCGAACAAGTTTCACCCCTCCACTTT
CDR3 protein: CASSEQVSPLHF

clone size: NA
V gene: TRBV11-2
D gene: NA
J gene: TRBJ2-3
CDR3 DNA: TGTGCCAGCAGTTGGACGTCTAGCACAGATACGCAGTATTTT
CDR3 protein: CASSWTSSTDTQYF

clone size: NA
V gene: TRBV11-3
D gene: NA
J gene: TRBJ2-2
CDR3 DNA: TGTGCCAGCAGCTTTAAGGGGGCCGGGGAGCTGTTTTTT
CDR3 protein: CASSFKGAGELFF

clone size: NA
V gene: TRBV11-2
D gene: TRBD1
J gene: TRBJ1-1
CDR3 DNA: TGTGCCAGCAGCGCAAACAGGGGGCAGGGTGAAGCTTTCTTT
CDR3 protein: CASSANRGQGEAFF

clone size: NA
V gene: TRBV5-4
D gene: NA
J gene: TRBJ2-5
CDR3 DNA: TGTGCCAGCAGCTCACAGGGATTAGAGACCCAGTACTTC
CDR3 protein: CASSSQGLETQYF

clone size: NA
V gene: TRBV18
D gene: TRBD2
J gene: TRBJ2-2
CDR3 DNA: TGTGCCAGCTCATTCTCTAGCGGGACCGGCGCCGGGGAGCTGTTTTTT
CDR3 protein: CASSFSSGTGAGELFF

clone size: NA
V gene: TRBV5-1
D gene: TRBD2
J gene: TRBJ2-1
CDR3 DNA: TGCGCCAGCAGCAGGACGGGACTAGCGGACAATGAGCAGTTCTTC
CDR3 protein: CASSRTGLADNEQFF

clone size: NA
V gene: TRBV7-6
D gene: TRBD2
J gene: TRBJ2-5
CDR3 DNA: TGTGCCAGCAGCCTCAGAGGGAGCGGGAGGGTCCTGGAGACCCAGTACTTC
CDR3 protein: CASSLRGSGRVLETQYF

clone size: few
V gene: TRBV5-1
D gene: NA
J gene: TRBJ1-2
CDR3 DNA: TGCGCCAGCAGCCCCTCCGGGGGGGACTATGGCTACACCTTC
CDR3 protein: CASSPSGGDYGYTF

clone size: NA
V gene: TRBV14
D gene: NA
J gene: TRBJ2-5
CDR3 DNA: TGTGCCAGCAGCCAATTTATGGGCTGGGAGACCCAGTACTTC
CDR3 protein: CASSQFMGWETQYF

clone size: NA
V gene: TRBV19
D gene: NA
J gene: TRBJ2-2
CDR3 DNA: TGTGCCAGTACCCTGAGGGGGAGCACCGGGGAGCTGTTTTTT
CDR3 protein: CASTLRGSTGELFF

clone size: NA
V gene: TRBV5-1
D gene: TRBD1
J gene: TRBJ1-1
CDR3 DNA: TGCGCCAGTTCACAGGGGGCGAGAACTGAAGCTTTCTTT
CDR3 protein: CASSQGARTEAFF

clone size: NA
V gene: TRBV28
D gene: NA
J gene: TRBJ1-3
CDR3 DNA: TGTGCCAGCTACCCGGGGGTCCCCTCTGGAAACACCATATATTTT
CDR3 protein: CASYPGVPSGNTIYF

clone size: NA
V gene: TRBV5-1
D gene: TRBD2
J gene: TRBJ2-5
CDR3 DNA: TGCGTCAGCAGCTTAAGGCGCGGGGGTGAAGAGACCCAGTACTTC
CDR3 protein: CVSSLRRGGEETQYF

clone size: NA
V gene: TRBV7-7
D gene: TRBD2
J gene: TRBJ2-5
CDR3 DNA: TGTGCCAGCAGCTTAGGACTAGCATCTGAGACCCAGTACTTC
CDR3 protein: CASSLGLASETQYF

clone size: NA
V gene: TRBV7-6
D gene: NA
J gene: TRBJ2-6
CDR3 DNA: TGTGCCAGCAGCTTAAGGGCAGGGTCTGGGGCCAACGTCCTGACTTTC
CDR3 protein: CASSLRAGSGANVLTF

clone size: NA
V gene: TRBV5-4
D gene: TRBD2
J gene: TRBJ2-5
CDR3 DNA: TGTGCCAGCAGCCGACGACTAGCGGGAGAGGAGACCCAGTACTTC
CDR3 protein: CASSRRLAGEETQYF

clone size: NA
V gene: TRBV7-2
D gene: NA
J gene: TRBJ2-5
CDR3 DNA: TGTGCCAGCAGCTCCTCGGGAGTTGTAGAGACCCAGTACTTC
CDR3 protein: CASSSSGVVETQYF

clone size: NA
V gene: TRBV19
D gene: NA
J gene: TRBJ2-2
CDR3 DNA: TGTGCCAGTAGTATTACGGATAACACCGGGGAGCTGTTTTTT
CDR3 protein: CASSITDNTGELFF

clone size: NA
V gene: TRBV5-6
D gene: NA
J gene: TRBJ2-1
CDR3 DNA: TGTGCCAGCAGTCGAGGGGTGTACGAGCAGTTCTTC
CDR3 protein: CASSRGVYEQFF

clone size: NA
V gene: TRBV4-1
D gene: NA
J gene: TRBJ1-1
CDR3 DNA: TGCGCCAGCAGTCTGGGACTGTCCATGAACACTGAAGCTTTCTTT
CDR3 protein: CASSLGLSMNTEAFF

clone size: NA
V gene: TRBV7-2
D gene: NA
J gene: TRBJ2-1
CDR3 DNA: TGTGCCAGCAGCTCCGTCGGCGGGGCGGAGAGGGGCGCACGGGGGGAGCAGTTCTTC
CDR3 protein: CASSSVGGAERGARGEQFF

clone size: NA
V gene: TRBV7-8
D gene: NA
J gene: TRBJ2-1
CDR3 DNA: TGTGCCAGCAGCCAACTCCTCGGGGACAATGAGCAGTTCTTC
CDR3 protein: CASSQLLGDNEQFF

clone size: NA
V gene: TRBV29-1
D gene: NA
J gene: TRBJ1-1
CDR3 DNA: TGCAGCTCTTGGACGGACCAGACTGAAGCTTTCTTT
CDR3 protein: CSSWTDQTEAFF

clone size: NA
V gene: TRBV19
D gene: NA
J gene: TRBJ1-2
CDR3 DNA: TGTGCCAGTAGCCGGACCACCGTACACATAAGGGACTTGGATGGCTACACCTTC
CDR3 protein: CASSRTTVHIRDLDGYTF

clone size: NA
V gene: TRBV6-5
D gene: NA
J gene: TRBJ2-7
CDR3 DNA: TGTGCCAGCAGTTACCGGGAAAGCTCCTACGAGCAGTACTTC
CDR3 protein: CASSYRESSYEQYF

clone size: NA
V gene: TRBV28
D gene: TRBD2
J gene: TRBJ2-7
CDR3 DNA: TGTGCCAGCAGTTTTCGACTAGCGGGTGCCTACGAGCAGTACTTC
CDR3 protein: CASSFRLAGAYEQYF

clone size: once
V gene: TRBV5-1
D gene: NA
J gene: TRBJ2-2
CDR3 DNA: TGCGCCAGCAGCCCCTCGAACACCGGGGAGCTGTTTTTT
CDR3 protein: CASSPSNTGELFF

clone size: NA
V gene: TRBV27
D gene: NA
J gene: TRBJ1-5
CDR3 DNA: TGTGCCAGCAGTAGGGGGGCTGATCAGCCCCAGCATTTT
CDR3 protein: CASSRGADQPQHF

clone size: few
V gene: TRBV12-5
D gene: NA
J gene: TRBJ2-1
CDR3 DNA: TGTGCTAGTGGTTTGGCCCTAGAGGCTGAGCAGTTCTTC
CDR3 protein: CASGLALEAEQFF

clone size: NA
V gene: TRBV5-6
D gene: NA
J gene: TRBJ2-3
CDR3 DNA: TGTGCCAGCAGCCCGGACGGTAGCACAGATACGCAGTATTTT
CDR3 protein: CASSPDGSTDTQYF

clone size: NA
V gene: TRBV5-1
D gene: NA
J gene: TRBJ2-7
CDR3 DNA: TGCGCCAGCAGTCCCTGGGGCAGGGAAGCCTACGAGCAGTACTTC
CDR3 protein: CASSPWGREAYEQYF

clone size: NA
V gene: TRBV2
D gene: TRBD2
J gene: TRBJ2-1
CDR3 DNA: TGTGCCAGCAGTAGTAGCGGGGGGTCCTACAATGAGCAGTTCTTC
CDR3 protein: CASSSSGGSYNEQFF

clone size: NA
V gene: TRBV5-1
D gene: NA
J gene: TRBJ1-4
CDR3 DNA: TGCGCCAGCAGCTTGGGTTTGGATGAAAAACTGTTTTTT
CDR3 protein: CASSLGLDEKLFF

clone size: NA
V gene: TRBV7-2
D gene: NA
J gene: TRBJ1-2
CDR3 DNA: TGTGCCAGCAGCTTAAGTCGACAGGACTATGGCTACACCTTC
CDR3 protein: CASSLSRQDYGYTF

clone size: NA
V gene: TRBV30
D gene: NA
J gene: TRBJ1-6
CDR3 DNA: TGTGCCTGGAGTCCTCTTGCAGGGTACCATAATTCACCCCTCCACTTT
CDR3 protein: CAWSPLAGYHNSPLHF

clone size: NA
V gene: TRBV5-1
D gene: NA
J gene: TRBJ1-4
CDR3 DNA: TGCGCCAGCAGCTGGGGGACGGCAACTAATGAAAAACTGTTTTTT
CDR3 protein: CASSWGTATNEKLFF

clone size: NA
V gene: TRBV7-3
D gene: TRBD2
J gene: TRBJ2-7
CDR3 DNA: TGTGCCAGCAGCAGAGGGGCGGGAGCATCCTACGAGCAGTACTTC
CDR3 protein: CASSRGAGASYEQYF

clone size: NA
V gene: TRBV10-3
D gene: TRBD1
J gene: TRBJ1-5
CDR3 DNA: TGTGCCATCAGTGAGGACAGGGAAAAGCCCCAGCATTTT
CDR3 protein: CAISEDREKPQHF

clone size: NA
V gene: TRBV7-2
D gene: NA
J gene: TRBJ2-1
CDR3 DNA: TGTGCCAGCAGCTTAGTGGGGGGATTTTCCCTGAGTGAGCAGTTCTTC
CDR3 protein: CASSLVGGFSLSEQFF

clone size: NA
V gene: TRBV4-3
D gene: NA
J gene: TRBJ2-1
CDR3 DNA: TGCGCCAGCAGCCAAGGGGGGGAAATCGACAATGAGCAGTTCTTC
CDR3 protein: CASSQGGEIDNEQFF

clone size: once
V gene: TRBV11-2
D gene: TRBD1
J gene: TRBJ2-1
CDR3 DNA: TGTGCCAGTACCCGGGACAGATCCTACAATGAGCAGTTCTTC
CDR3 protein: CASTRDRSYNEQFF

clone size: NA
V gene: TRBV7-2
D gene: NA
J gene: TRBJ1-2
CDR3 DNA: TGTGCCAGCAGCTTAGAACAGAACTATGGCTACACCTTC
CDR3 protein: CASSLEQNYGYTF

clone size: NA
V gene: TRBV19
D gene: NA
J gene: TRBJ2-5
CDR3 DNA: TGTGCCAGTAGTATAAAGGGAACCCAAGAGACCCAGTACTTC
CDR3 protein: CASSIKGTQETQYF